Below, 10 T cell receptor beta chains from the same sample are listed, as sequenced in a study of blood T cell repertoires in COVID-19. Libraries were prepared by immunoSEQ multiplex PCR; TCRdb keeps only in-frame clonotypes and omits some of them. There are about 170,000 clones in the sample; around 83% occur only once, and 3.6% lies in the top ten. The source material was PBMCs or T cells enriched from blood (not recorded which). These receptors came from a woman in her forties or fifties in a cohort exposed to, infected with or recovered from COVID-19 (not recorded which).

This chain links TRBV7-9 with TRBJ1-1; the D is unclear. The ends were cut back, 5 bases at V and 5 bases at J, with 9 bases in the middle. The CDR3 contains 12 residues. CDR1 and CDR2 (germline): SEHNR, FQNEAQ (reference sequence). The CDR3 here is CASSRETTEAFF. The CDR3 bases are TGTGCCAGCAGCCGGGAGACGACTGAAGCTTTCTTT.

This chain uses TRBV3-1 (or the pseudogene TRBV3-2) with TRBJ1-2; 12 bases align to TRBD1. The V and J ends lost 4 bases and 4 bases, in that order; junction bases with no gene match: 13. Per the germline V gene, CDR1 is LGHDT and CDR2 is YNNKEL (reference sequence). CDR3 length equals 18 residues. CDR3: CASSPHTGTGGLGYGYTF. In nucleotides, the CDR3 is TGTGCCAGCAGCCCACATACCGGGACAGGGGGCCTCGGCTATGGCTACACCTTC.

Only one count was recorded for this clone. The rearrangement joins TRBV25-1 to TRBJ2-1, with 9 bases lining up with TRBD2. Germline assignment: CDR1 MGHDK and CDR2 SYGVNS. Germline trimming cut 10 bases from V and 8 bases from J; bases unmatched to any gene: 9. The CDR3 sequence is 13 residues long. CDR3 DNA: TGTGCCACTCAGATAGCGGGAGCTGATGAGCAGTTCTTC. The encoded protein is CATQIAGADEQFF.

The V gene is TRBV9, the J gene TRBJ1-1, with D possibly being TRBD1 (5 bases). Germline-derived CDR1 and CDR2 are SGDLS and YYNGEE. The V end was cut by 4 bases, the J end by 0 bases, with 13 bases between. The CDR3 extends over 15 amino acids. CDR3 nucleotides: TGTGCCAGCAGCTCCCAGGGAGGGATGAACACTGAAGCTTTCTTT. This gives the protein CASSSQGGMNTEAFF.

The chain links TRBV2 to TRBJ1-4, with 7 bases fitting TRBD1. The junction had 14 bases not matched to a gene; V was cut back by 8 bases and J by 14 bases. CDR3 length equals 13 residues. The germline CDR1 and CDR2 sequences are SNHLY and FYNNEI. The CDR3 here is CASLSAGGPTLFF. DNA of the CDR3: TGTGCCAGCCTAAGTGCAGGGGGTCCTACGCTGTTTTTT.

The chain has TRBV7-9 and TRBJ2-5, with a possible D match to TRBD1 (5 bases). V was shortened by 10 bases and J by 1 base, with 16 bases between the two germline ends. Germline lookup yields CDR1 SEHNR and CDR2 FQNEAQ (reference sequence). This CDR3 has 14 residues. CDR3 sequence (DNA): TGTGCCACTAGTGACAGAGTTACCCAAGAGACCCAGTACTTC. Its translation: CATSDRVTQETQYF.

This rearrangement joins TRBV6-6 to TRBJ2-7; D unclear. The CDR3 spans 11 residues. Germline assignment: CDR1 MNHNY and CDR2 SVGAGI (reference sequence). Trimming stripped 6 bases from V and 3 bases from J, with 6 bases between. The CDR3 DNA reads as TGTGCCAGCAGCCTACTCTACGAGCAGTACTTC. Amino acid sequence: CASSLLYEQYF.

This clone was detected only once. This chain uses TRBV6-5 with TRBJ1-2, with D perhaps TRBD1 (5 bases). Deletions cut 8 bases from V and 2 bases from J, with 12 bases between. This CDR3 is built from 13 residues. CDR1 and CDR2 (germline): MNHEY, SVGAGI. CDR3 sequence reads: CASFMGGNYGYTF. CDR3 sequence (DNA): TGTGCCAGCTTCATGGGGGGGAACTATGGCTACACCTTC.

As DNA, the CDR3 is TGTGCCAGTAGTCCCCCTCATTTAAGGGAGGCTGAAGCTTTCTTT. Protein product: CASSPPHLREAEAFF. This sequence joins TRBV19 and TRBJ1-1; D is uncertain. From germline, CDR1 is LNHDA and CDR2 SQIVND (reference sequence). Trimming shortened V by 5 bases and J by 6 bases, and 19 bases separated the two germline ends. This CDR3 contains 15 residues.

This rearrangement joins TRBV7-3 to TRBJ1-2; D is unresolved. This CDR3 contains 14 residues. V shed 0 bases and J shed 5 bases, with 10 bases lying between them. CDR1 is SGHTA and CDR2 is FQGTGA in the germline V gene. CDR3 sequence: CASSLTFPDYGYTF. The CDR3 DNA reads TGTGCCAGCAGCTTAACGTTCCCAGATTATGGCTACACCTTC. The complete variable domain, with remaining parts taken from reference TRBV7-3 and TRBJ1-2, reads GAGVSQTPSNKVTEKGKYVELRCDPISGHTALYWYRQSLGQGPEFLIYFQGTGAADDSGLPNDRFFAVRPEGSVSTLKIQRTERGDSAVYLCASSLTFPDYGYTFGSGTRLTVV.